The source of this T cell receptor beta chain is a study of shared clonotypes between healthy human individuals. Study-level information: For every donor, three CD4 naive, three CD4 memory, two CD8 naive and one CD8 memory plates were used.

V shed 4 bases, J shed 6 bases, and the junction held 4 bases outside the gene matches. The length of the CDR3 is 14 residues. Looked up from germline, CDR1 is LNHDA and CDR2 is SQIVND (reference sequence). TCRdb keeps only in-frame clones here, not all; method: immunoSEQ multiplex PCR. This table holds roughly 1,000,000 clones, around 78% found once. As regards this clone: In the same sample, other DNA sequences code for this CDR3.

This clonotype was sampled from a man aged 18-30 years in good health. Some clones in this sample may be carry-over from other donors' samples. The chain combines TRBV19 with TRBJ1-5; 9 bases map to TRBD1. The sequencing input was memory CD4+ T cells from PBMCs. Documented subset: CD45RA-negative fraction. CDR3 in amino acids: CASSTTGGGQPQHF. CDR3 bases: TGTGCCAGTAGTACAACAGGGGGCGGTCAGCCCCAGCATTTT.